The table lists the clone carrying this T cell receptor beta chain with a count of one. The data derive from a study of blood T cell repertoires in COVID-19. Libraries were prepared by immunoSEQ multiplex PCR; TCRdb keeps only in-frame clonotypes and omits some of them. The table has roughly 60,000 clones, around nine tenths seen once. V lost 4 bases and J 3 bases, leaving 16 bases between the germline ends. Germline V CDR1 and CDR2: SGHRS, YFSETQ. The CDR3 is 16 residues long. The chain combines TRBV5-1 with TRBJ1-4, with D possibly TRBD1 on 6 matching bases. The clonotype comes from a man between 60 and 70 years old with active COVID-19. The source material was peripheral blood. The CDR3 nucleotides read TGCGCCAGCAGCCGGGGGGGCACCTTTTCTAATGAAAAACTGTTTTTT. This gives the protein CASSRGGTFSNEKLFF. The full variable domain, rest sourced from reference TRBV5-1 and TRBJ1-4, is KAGVTQTPRYLIKTRGQQVTLSCSPISGHRSVSWYQQTPGQGLQFLFEYFSETQRNKGNFPGRFSGRQFSNSRSEMNVSTLELGDSALYLCASSRGGTFSNEKLFFGSGTQLSVL.